A single sample gave rise to the 28 T cell receptor beta chains below, sequenced in a study of cytomegalovirus exposure and HLA in healthy donors. It was with 60 Vbeta and 13 Jbeta primers that the PCR ran. Sequenced by immunoSEQ multiplex PCR; TCRdb stores in-frame clones only, minus some. The sample carries 100,000 to 150,000 clones, roughly 76% recorded once. Sequencing was carried out using PBMCs. These receptors came from a woman aged 60 to 75 in good health and CMV-seropositive.

The chain combines TRBV5-8 with TRBJ2-7, with a tentative D call TRBD1 (6 bases). Trimming pared 0 bases from V and 3 bases from J, leaving 13 bases between. This CDR3 comprises 15 residues. From germline, CDR1 is SGHTS and CDR2 YDEGEE. Here the CDR3 reads CASSLAAGQSYEQYF. The CDR3 DNA reads TGTGCCAGCAGCTTGGCCGCCGGACAGAGCTACGAGCAGTACTTC.

Here the CDR3 reads CSVEGRSYNEQFF. In DNA, the CDR3 is TGCAGCGTTGAGGGGCGTTCCTACAATGAGCAGTTCTTC. The rearrangement joins TRBV29-1 to TRBJ2-1; D might be TRBD1 (5 bases). Germline V gene data show CDR1 as SQVTM and CDR2 as ANQGSEA. The ends were cut back, 3 bases at V and 1 base at J, with 7 bases in the middle. The CDR3 contains 13 residues.

As concerns this clone: An end of the junction does not agree with germline; a read error may underlie this. The J gene is TRBJ2-7, the V gene TRBV28; 10 bases are a match to TRBD2. There are 13 residues in the CDR3. Germline CDR1 and CDR2: MDHEN and SYDVKM. The CDR3 is CASSSTLAGNLSF. CDR3 in DNA: TGTGCCAGCAGTTCAACACTAGCGGGGAACTTATCCTTC.

The chain combines TRBV18 with TRBJ1-3; TRBD1 agrees at 11 bases. This CDR3 is built from 16 residues. Trimming at V came to 3 bases and at J to 2 bases, leaving 3 bases not matched to a gene. The V gene's germline CDR1 is KGHSH and CDR2 LQKENI. The CDR3 sequence is CASSPRGQGAGNTIYF. The CDR3 region has the DNA TGTGCCAGCTCACCTCGGGGACAGGGGGCTGGAAACACCATATATTTT. Looking up the rest from reference TRBV18 and TRBJ1-3 gives the full variable domain: NAGVMQNPRHLVRRRGQEARLRCSPMKGHSHVYWYRQLPEEGLKFMVYLQKENIIDESGMPKERFSAEFPKEGPSILRIQQVVRGDSAAYFCASSPRGQGAGNTIYFGEGSWLTVV.

CDR3 residues: CASSLGLAGVRHEQFF. CDR3 DNA: TGTGCCAGCAGCTTGGGGCTAGCGGGAGTTAGACATGAGCAGTTCTTC. The rearrangement uses TRBV5-4 and TRBJ2-1, with 10 bases lining up with TRBD2. J gave up 8 bases and V 0 bases, and 8 bases lay outside the gene matches. CDR3 length equals 16 residues. The V gene's germline CDR1 is SGHNT and CDR2 YYREEE (reference sequence).

V is TRBV19 and J is TRBJ1-2; the match to TRBD1 covers 8 bases. Trimming removed 8 bases from V and 5 bases from J; junction bases left unmatched: 10. The CDR3 length is 14 residues. Germline V gene lookup returns CDR1 LNHDA and CDR2 SQIVND (reference sequence). The CDR3 DNA follows: TGTGCCAGTGCATCCAGGGGGCCGCCTTATGGCTACACCTTC. This gives the protein CASASRGPPYGYTF.

This clone was recorded only once. The genes are TRBV4-1 and TRBJ1-3; D is undetermined. Trimming took off 4 bases at V and 0 bases at J, with 13 bases between the two ends. CDR1 and CDR2 (germline): MGHRA, YSYEKL. This CDR3 has 16 amino acids. The CDR3 DNA reads TGCGCCAGCAGCCGCGAGGTCCCGGACTCTGGAAACACCATATATTTT. Translation: CASSREVPDSGNTIYF.

This sequence joins TRBV11-3 and TRBJ2-7; D call uncertain. Germline V gene lookup returns CDR1 SGHNT and CDR2 YENEEA. The ends were cut back, 0 bases at V and 6 bases at J, with 6 bases in the middle. The CDR3 totals 12 residues. CDR3 DNA sequence: TGTGCCAGCAGCTTAGAGAACAGCGAGCAGTACTTC. Translating gives CASSLENSEQYF. The full variable domain, rest sourced from reference TRBV11-3 and TRBJ2-7, is EAGVVQSPRYKIIEKKQPVAFWCNPISGHNTLYWYLQNLGQGPELLIRYENEEAVDDSQLPKDRFSAERLKGVDSTLKIQPAELGDSAVYLCASSLENSEQYFGPGTRLTVT.

The CDR3: CASSERLAGSTDTQYF. CDR3 bases: TGTGCCAGCAGTGAACGACTAGCGGGTAGCACAGATACGCAGTATTTT. The chain combines TRBV25-1 with TRBJ2-3; 10 bases fit TRBD2. J gave up 0 bases and V 2 bases, and 2 bases lay outside the gene matches. Germline V lookup: CDR1 MGHDK, CDR2 SYGVNS. This CDR3 comprises 16 residues.

V and J are TRBV5-4 and TRBJ2-7, with 9 bases lining up with TRBD2. This CDR3 region has 15 residues. Losses at the gene ends were 4 bases for V and 5 bases for J; bases not matched to a gene: 10. Germline lookup yields CDR1 SGHNT and CDR2 YYREEE (reference sequence). The CDR3 here is CASSPGGREGHEQYF. For the CDR3, the DNA is TGTGCCAGCAGCCCCGGGGGGCGGGAGGGCCACGAGCAGTACTTC.

This chain joins TRBV10-3 and TRBJ2-3; 9 nucleotides align to TRBD2. The germline CDR1 and CDR2 sequences are ENHRY and SYGVKD. CDR3 size: 16 residues. The V segment lost 0 bases and the J segment 2 bases; nucleotides outside the gene matches: 3. For the CDR3, the DNA is TGTGCCATCAGTGAGTCAGGGACTAGCTTCACAGATACGCAGTATTTT. Translating gives CAISESGTSFTDTQYF.

The rearrangement links TRBV21-1 to TRBJ2-4; the table's D gene call, TRBD1, was not cross checked with the DNA. TRBV21-1 is labeled a pseudogene. This CDR3 region has 13 residues. The CDR3 DNA is TGTGCCAGCAGCAGGGACAGGCTAAACATTCAGTACTTC. It yields the protein CASSRDRLNIQYF.

This clone was seen a single time. The V and J genes are TRBV28 and TRBJ2-5, with D perhaps matching TRBD1 (5 bases). This CDR3 has 13 residues. CDR1 is MDHEN, CDR2 SYDVKM, per germline. Trimming stripped 7 bases from V and 2 bases from J, with 11 bases between. For the CDR3, the DNA is TGTGCCAGCATGTCAGGGCAACAAGAGACCCAGTACTTC. Its protein product is CASMSGQQETQYF.

The CDR3 spells CASSVGRGNSNEQFF. CDR3 coding DNA: TGTGCCAGCAGCGTAGGCAGGGGGAATAGCAATGAGCAGTTCTTC. The J gene is TRBJ2-1, the V gene TRBV9; 7 nucleotides align to TRBD1. CDR1 SGDLS and CDR2 YYNGEE come from the germline V gene. This CDR3 is 15 amino acids long. Unmatched junction bases numbered 6, after V lost 0 bases and J lost 6 bases.

A single count supports this clone. This chain connects TRBV13 to TRBJ2-3; TRBD2 agrees at 13 bases. V lost 7 bases to trimming and J lost 2 bases; unmatched junction nucleotides: 12. CDR3 length equals 18 residues. Germline V gene sequence: CDR1 PRHDT, CDR2 FYEKMQ (reference sequence). The CDR3 reads CASTSTTGLAGATDTQYF. Here the CDR3 DNA reads TGTGCCAGCACCTCAACTACCGGACTAGCGGGGGCCACAGATACGCAGTATTTT.

This chain uses TRBV18 with TRBJ1-1, with D possibly being TRBD1 (6 bases). Germline CDR1 is KGHSH and CDR2 is LQKENI. The ends were cut back, 3 bases at V and 1 base at J, with 18 bases in the middle. The CDR3 loop spans 17 amino acids. The CDR3 DNA sequence: TGTGCCAGCTCACCGGTGGTGGGCGGCAGGGGGAACACTGAAGCTTTCTTT. Its protein is CASSPVVGGRGNTEAFF. The full variable domain, with the rest looked up from reference TRBV18 and TRBJ1-1, is NAGVMQNPRHLVRRRGQEARLRCSPMKGHSHVYWYRQLPEEGLKFMVYLQKENIIDESGMPKERFSAEFPKEGPSILRIQQVVRGDSAAYFCASSPVVGGRGNTEAFFGQGTRLTVV.

This clone has more than one count but fewer than ten. The rearrangement uses TRBV4-3 and TRBJ1-1; D is possibly TRBD1 (5 bases). This CDR3 region has 15 residues. V dropped 4 bases and J dropped 3 bases, with 15 bases sitting between them. Germline CDR1 LGHNA, CDR2 YSLEER. The CDR3 bases are TGCGCCAGCAGCCCGACCCGCGGGGGATACACTGAAGCTTTCTTT. Protein product: CASSPTRGGYTEAFF.

The rearrangement uses TRBV7-6 and TRBJ2-3; 14 bases match TRBD2. The CDR3 totals 16 residues. With V trimmed by 2 bases and J by 4 bases, 2 bases remained unmatched. Germline V gene lookup returns CDR1 SGHVS and CDR2 FNYEAQ. The CDR3 region has the DNA TGTGCCAGCAGCTTAAGACTAGCGGGAGGGTCAGATACGCAGTATTTT. As protein: CASSLRLAGGSDTQYF.

The chain recombines TRBV7-9 with TRBJ2-2; 7 nucleotides align to TRBD2. Germline CDR1 reads SEHNR; CDR2 reads FQNEAQ (reference sequence). J gave up 6 bases and V 6 bases, and 10 bases lay outside the gene matches. The CDR3 sequence is 15 residues long. This chain's CDR3 is CASRWISGNPGELFF. CDR3 nucleotide sequence: TGTGCCAGCAGGTGGATAAGCGGGAATCCCGGGGAGCTGTTTTTT.

The chain combines TRBV7-3 with TRBJ2-7, with TRBD2 identical over 9 bases. V lost 9 bases, J lost 0 bases, and 12 bases stayed unmatched. CDR1 and CDR2 from the germline V gene are SGHTA and FQGTGA. The CDR3 contains 16 residues. CDR3 amino acids: CASTARGGGTSYEQYF. CDR3 in DNA: TGTGCCAGTACGGCGCGGGGGGGAGGGACCTCCTACGAGCAGTACTTC.

The genes are TRBV11-2 and TRBJ1-2; tentative D call: TRBD1 (6 bases). The CDR3 consists of 15 residues. V was trimmed by 1 base and J by 4 bases, leaving 13 bases between them. Germline V CDR1 and CDR2: SGHAT, FQNNGV. CDR3 amino acids: CASSLVREGGYGYTF. In DNA form, the CDR3 reads TGTGCCAGCAGCTTAGTCCGGGAGGGGGGCTATGGCTACACCTTC.

V is TRBV6-5 and J is TRBJ2-2; TRBD2 matches at 11 bases. CDR1 and CDR2 (germline): MNHEY, SVGAGI. V lost 0 bases to trimming and J lost 6 bases; unmatched junction nucleotides: 3. The CDR3 contains 16 residues. The CDR3, as DNA: TGTGCCAGCAGTTACTCTCTAGCGGGAGGCGCCGGGGAGCTGTTTTTT. This sequence encodes CASSYSLAGGAGELFF.

V usage is TRBV19 and J usage is TRBJ1-4; D not certain. The germline CDR1 and CDR2 sequences are LNHDA and SQIVND (reference sequence). The CDR3 is 16 amino acids. V was pared by 3 bases and J by 0 bases, with 11 bases between. In DNA form, the CDR3 reads TGTGCCAGTAGTATCGCCCGACAAGCAACTAATGAAAAACTGTTTTTT. It encodes CASSIARQATNEKLFF. The full variable domain, in which reference TRBV19 and TRBJ1-4 provide the parts outside the CDR3, is DGGITQSPKYLFRKEGQNVTLSCEQNLNHDAMYWYRQDPGQGLRLIYYSQIVNDFQKGDIAEGYSVSREKKESFPLTVTSAQKNPTAFYLCASSIARQATNEKLFFGSGTQLSVL.

The chain links TRBV21-1 to TRBJ1-2; the D segment call TRBD1 is taken from the table without a DNA check. TRBV21-1 is tagged as a pseudogene. The CDR3 spans 15 residues. CDR3 sequence: CASSKTGNYNYGYTF. In DNA form, the CDR3 reads TGTGCCAGCAGCAAAACAGGGAACTATAACTATGGCTACACCTTC.

The chain is built from TRBV11-3 and TRBJ2-2; 7 bases map to TRBD1. This CDR3 comprises 15 residues. The V gene's germline CDR1 is SGHNT and CDR2 YENEEA. Unmatched junction bases numbered 7, after V lost 4 bases and J lost 5 bases. CDR3 region: CASSWDSSRTGELFF. CDR3 nucleotide sequence: TGTGCCAGCAGCTGGGACAGCTCGAGAACCGGGGAGCTGTTTTTT.

This sequence joins TRBV7-3 and TRBJ2-7; TRBD2 agrees at 11 bases. From germline, CDR1 is SGHTA and CDR2 FQGTGA. CDR3 size: 13 residues. V was pared by 5 bases and J by 13 bases, with 10 bases of the junction left unmatched. Here the CDR3 reads CASSPNTSGSKYF. CDR3 nucleotides: TGTGCCAGCAGCCCTAACACTAGCGGGAGTAAATACTTC.

This clone was seen once. V and J are TRBV7-9 and TRBJ1-5; D remains ambiguous. With 4 bases removed from V and 3 bases from J, the gap between germline ends came to 13 bases. The V gene's germline CDR1 is SEHNR and CDR2 FQNEAQ (reference sequence). This CDR3 is built from 15 residues. The CDR3 loop reads CASSSGEATNQPQHF. The CDR3 coding sequence is TGTGCCAGCAGCTCCGGAGAAGCGACCAATCAGCCCCAGCATTTT.

The rearrangement uses TRBV7-8 and TRBJ2-2; TRBD2 is a possible D gene (5 bases). The CDR3 runs 14 residues. The V gene's germline CDR1 is SGHVS and CDR2 FQNEAQ. V lost 8 bases and J 3 bases, leaving 13 bases between the germline ends. Here the CDR3 DNA reads TGTGCCAGCGCCGGGATAAGGGACACCGGGGAGCTGTTTTTT. It is translated as CASAGIRDTGELFF.